This TCR beta chain derives from a study of shared clonotypes between healthy human individuals (TCRdb year 2020). General notes on the study: The cohort included a few men and two women between 18 and 49 years of age. For each donor, CD4 naive and CD4 memory were each run on three plates, CD8 naive on two plates, and CD8 memory on one plate. Per donor, leukapheresis produced somewhere between about 0.94 and 10 billion PBMCs. Libraries were prepared and TCR repertoires were sequenced by different laboratories using diverse techniques, in order to increase sequencing depth and limit assay-specific biases. To estimate repertoire size and how much clonotypes are shared between individuals, the study performed deep sequencing of blood TCR repertoires from roughly five healthy adults.

What the research found in general, with its limitations: Sharing across several donors was observed for around 5% of naive CD4, less than 4% of naive CD8, 2% to 2.5% of memory CD4, and about 0.39% of memory CD8 clonotypes. Based on pairwise subsampling, the degree of clonotype sharing among donors was expected to be affected by sequencing depth. Clonotypes shared by all four sorted-subset donors showed higher generation probabilities than non-shared clonotypes. Sampling was limited to blood, and TCR repertoires in tissue likely differ from TCR repertoires in blood. Even with the large sequencing depth, rarefaction of the sorted-subset datasets indicated that sequencing was incomplete. Because the study included only a small number of donors, the genetic and exposure-history diversity represented was limited. Naive subsets generally had larger estimated clonotype richness than memory subsets.

TCR CDR3 regions were amplified from genomic DNA by multiplex PCR using the deep immunoSEQ assay. Genomic DNA extracted from each cell subset was distributed evenly over all wells of several immunoSEQ 96-well plates, and each plate served as one replicate. For sorted subsets, 200 to 250 ng of genomic DNA, equivalent to around 29,000 T cell genomes, went into each replicate PCR. Purified libraries were quantified with a Qubit 3.0 fluorometer, sized on a Bioanalyzer 2100, and re-quantified with the KAPA Library Quantification kit. Every immunoSEQ 96-well plate was sequenced on a separate single-read 150-cycle Illumina NextSeq 550 flow cell. The paper's data handling went like this. The immunoSEQ output contained only junctional sequences without quality scores, so filtering could not match that applied to full-length reads. To assign V/J genes and CDR3, sequences were annotated against IMGT germline references using PyIR, a Python wrapper for IgBLAST v1.9. Reads were filtered out if the reads had weak V/J assignments (E-value above 1e-6), no CDR3, stop codons, out-of-frame junctions, or ambiguous translated residues. V3J clonotypes were defined as sequences sharing an identical inferred V gene, J gene, and CDR3 amino acid sequence. To compute the percentage overlap between repertoires, the number of shared unique clonotypes was divided by the size of the smaller repertoire. Three approaches were used to assess repertoire richness: RTK rarefaction, the Chao1 estimator, and Recon v2.1 estimates of unobserved clonotypes. OLGA was used to compute generation probabilities for all TCRbeta clonotypes that the gDNA method yielded from a handful of donors. Here the immuneACCESS table is served through TCRdb, limited to in-frame sequences with V and J called. Missing clones are a known gap in these copies; in checked studies unresolved V genes cover under half, and the rest lacks a known reason. The DNA was the basis for D and trimming; V, J and clone size are from that table. This sample comprises some 2,500,000 clones, 85% to 95% of them detected only once. About 0.41% of the sample is taken by the ten largest.

The donors were healthy, HIV-negative adults who had no recently reported acute infections or vaccinations. Every donor was a Caucasian adult residing in Nashville, Tennessee, USA. CD4+ T cells were enriched by magnetic negative selection; naive cells were then positively selected on CD45RA, and the negative fraction formed the memory subset. After blood collection by leukapheresis, PBMCs were isolated using Ficoll-Histopaque density gradient centrifugation and then cryopreserved in the vapor phase of liquid nitrogen. Analytical flow cytometry was used to check the purity and quantity of every magnetically sorted T cell population. Genomic DNA was isolated from each sorted fraction and quantified by UV absorbance on a Nanodrop 2000c. CDR1 is given as MNHNY and CDR2 as SVGAGI, both from the germline V gene (reference sequence). The CDR3 contains 15 residues, cysteine and phenylalanine counted. The kept DNA is CDR3 alone, 45 bases in frame from the first base. V is shortened by 5 bases, J by 0 bases, and the region joining them spans 11 bases.

About this clone: The antigen it binds to is not known. Base qualities are not provided; no much larger clone lies one nucleotide away.

In this chain, TRBV6-6 is recombined with TRBJ1-3; TRBD1 is perhaps the D gene, given 6 matching bases. Sequenced material: naive CD4+ T cells from PBMCs. Explained via the paper, the cell subset or site label denotes: CD45RA+ positively selected. This receptor was obtained from a man aged 18 to 29 in good health. Some clones in this sample may be carry-over from other donors' samples. The DNA sequence is given as TGTGCCAGCAGTGGAAGGGGGGTCTCTGGAAACACCATATATTTT. Translated, it reads CASSGRGVSGNTIYF.